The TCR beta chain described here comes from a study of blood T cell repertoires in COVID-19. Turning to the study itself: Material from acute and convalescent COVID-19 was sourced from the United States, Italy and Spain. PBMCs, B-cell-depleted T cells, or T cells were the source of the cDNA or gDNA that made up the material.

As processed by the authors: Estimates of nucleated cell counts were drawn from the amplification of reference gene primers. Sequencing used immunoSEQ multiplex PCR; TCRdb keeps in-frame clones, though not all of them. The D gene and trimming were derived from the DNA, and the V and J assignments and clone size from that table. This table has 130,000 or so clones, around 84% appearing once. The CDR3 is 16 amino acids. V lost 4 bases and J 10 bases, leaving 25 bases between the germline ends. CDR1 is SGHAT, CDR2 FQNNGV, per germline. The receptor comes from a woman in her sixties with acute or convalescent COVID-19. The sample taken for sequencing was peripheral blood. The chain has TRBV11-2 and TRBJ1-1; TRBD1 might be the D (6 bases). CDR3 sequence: CASSSHRTAAGGAAFF. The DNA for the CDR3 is TGTGCCAGCAGCTCCCACAGAACGGCGGCTGGGGGGGCAGCTTTCTTT.